The source of this TCR beta chain is a study of T-cell reconstitution after alpha-beta-depleted transplantation in children. V trimming: 4 bases; J trimming: 7 bases; junction bases outside the gene matches: 10. There are 15 residues in the CDR3. Germline V CDR1 and CDR2: SGHRS, YFSETQ. Study-wide results and caveats: Reports say that about two months after transplant, the alpha-beta T cells came out of several hundred graft clones that had expanded. T-cell numbers and diversity, one year after transplant, stemmed largely from T cells that were newly produced. Day-60 TCRbeta diversity that was high in some patients was derived from surviving recipient T cells and thymic progenitors.

A TCRbeta library incorporating unique molecular identifiers was prepared. TCRdb ran MiXCR on the PCR reads and lists one entry per CDR3 protein. The sample lists just over 950,000 distinct CDR3 sequences, less than 30% occurring once. This clonotype has more than one count but fewer than ten. The antigen is not known. The source of this sequence is a boy in the first two years of life who had a stem cell transplant for SCID, so the T cells may come from the graft donor. This chain links TRBV5-1 with TRBJ2-3; 9 nucleotides align to TRBD1. The specimen was PBMCs, mostly from graft donor cells, collected 360 days after TCRalphabeta/CD19-depleted stem cell transplant. CDR3 DNA sequence: TGCGCCAGCAGCCTAACCGGGACAGGGAGGAATACGCAGTATTTT. This sequence encodes CASSLTGTGRNTQYF.